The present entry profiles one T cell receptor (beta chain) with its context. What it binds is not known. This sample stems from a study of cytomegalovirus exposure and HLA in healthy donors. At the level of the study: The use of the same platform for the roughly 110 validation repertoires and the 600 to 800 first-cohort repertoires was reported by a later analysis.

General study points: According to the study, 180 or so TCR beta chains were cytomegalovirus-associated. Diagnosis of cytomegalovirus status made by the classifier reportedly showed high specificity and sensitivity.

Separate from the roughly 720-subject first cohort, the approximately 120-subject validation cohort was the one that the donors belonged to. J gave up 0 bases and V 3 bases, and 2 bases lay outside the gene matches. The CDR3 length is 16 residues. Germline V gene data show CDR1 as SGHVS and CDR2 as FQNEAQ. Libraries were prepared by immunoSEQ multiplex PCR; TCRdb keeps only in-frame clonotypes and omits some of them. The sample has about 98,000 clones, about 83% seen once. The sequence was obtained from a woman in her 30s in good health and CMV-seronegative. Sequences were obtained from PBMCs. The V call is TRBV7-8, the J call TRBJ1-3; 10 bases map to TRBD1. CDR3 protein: CASSFGDRGSGNTIYF. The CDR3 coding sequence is TGTGCCAGCAGCTTTGGGGACAGGGGCTCTGGAAACACCATATATTTT.